This TCR beta chain was identified during a study of lymphopenia after photon versus proton radiotherapy. Study-level results: After the lymphocyte nadir, photon-treated repertoires showed oligoclonal expansion, especially of CD8+ Temra cells. Post-nadir TCR diversity decline inversely tracked overall survival among those who died. Relative stability marked proton patients; photon patients lost diversity and naive cells.

Points on this clone: Its antigen is unidentified.

Libraries were prepared by immunoSEQ multiplex PCR; TCRdb keeps only in-frame clonotypes and omits some of them. The sample has fewer than 25,000 clones, around 84% seen once. The CDR3 totals 16 residues. In germline, CDR1 is SGHAT, CDR2 FQDESV (reference sequence). The germline V and J ends were trimmed by 1 base and 1 base, with 10 bases remaining between them. The sample was peripheral blood, taken from a patient treated with photon-based radiotherapy. This receptor was taken from a man between 40 and 49 years old with gastric cancer. The V gene is TRBV11-1, the J gene TRBJ2-2; weak D call: TRBD2 (5 bases). The CDR3, as DNA: TGTGCCAGCAGCTTAGACCTCGGACTGAACACCGGGGAGCTGTTTTTT. This translates into CASSLDLGLNTGELFF.